The entry that follows covers one TCR beta chain sequence. These data belong to a study of cytomegalovirus exposure and HLA in healthy donors. The CDR3 extends over 16 amino acids. Germline V gene data show CDR1 as MGHRA and CDR2 as YSYEKL. Trimming cost V 1 base and J 0 bases, with 9 bases left between them. The PCR used 60 Vbeta and 13 Jbeta primers. This table comes from immunoSEQ multiplex PCR, and its TCRdb copy is limited to in-frame clones, with some not included. Of 160,000 or so clones detected, 70% to 80% appear once; the ten largest clones hold about 9.6%. This chain joins TRBV4-1 and TRBJ2-2; D perhaps matches TRBD1 (6 bases). The TCR sequence derives from a young man in good health and CMV-seropositive. The sequencing input was PBMCs. Written as DNA, the CDR3 is TGCGCCAGCAGCCAAGGGCAGGGGTCGAACACCGGGGAGCTGTTTTTT. The encoded protein is CASSQGQGSNTGELFF.